This entry lists 15 T cell receptor beta chains sequenced from one sample in a study of identical twins. TCRdb re-analysed the 5' RACE reads in MiXCR, keeping a single row per CDR3 protein. The sample lists under 300,000 distinct CDR3 sequences, roughly 13% occurring once. The same sample was also used in a study of yellow fever vaccine responses in identical twins.

Source material: memory (CD45RO+) T cells sorted from blood. The receptors shown here come from a woman aged 18 to 35 in good health.

This clonotype appeared once. CDR3 bases: TGTGCCAGCACCCCCCGGACCCCCCAGAACACTGAAGCTTTCTTT. The encoded protein is CASTPRTPQNTEAFF. The rearrangement joins TRBV6-2 or TRBV6-3 to TRBJ1-1, with no clear D. The CDR3 contains 15 residues. The germline V and J ends were trimmed by 7 bases and 1 base, with 16 bases remaining between them. The germline V gene has CDR1 MNHEY and CDR2 SVGEGT.

A single count supports this clonotype. The V gene is TRBV7-9, the J gene TRBJ2-1; weak D call: TRBD2 (5 bases). Germline V lookup: CDR1 SEHNR, CDR2 FQNEAQ (reference sequence). The CDR3 totals 15 residues. Trimming left V 3 bases short and J 7 bases short, with 16 bases between. CDR3 coding DNA: TGTGCCAGCAGCTTCACAAGCTCGGGATATAATGAGCAGTTCTTC. It encodes CASSFTSSGYNEQFF.

This chain connects TRBV3-1 to TRBJ2-3; D is undetermined. The CDR3 is made up of 16 amino acids. V dropped 0 bases and J dropped 1 base, with 11 bases sitting between them. Germline V gene lookup returns CDR1 LGHDT and CDR2 YNNKEL (reference sequence). CDR3 bases: TGTGCCAGCAGCCAAGATCGAGGTTGGGGCACAGATACGCAGTATTTT. This sequence encodes CASSQDRGWGTDTQYF.

This rearrangement joins TRBV14 to TRBJ2-3, with D hard to call. Germline lookup yields CDR1 SGHDN and CDR2 FVKESK. This CDR3 region has 15 residues. V was shortened by 4 bases and J by 1 base, with 12 bases between the two germline ends. The CDR3 here is CASSPSTLGTDTQYF. CDR3 DNA: TGTGCCAGCAGCCCTTCCACCCTGGGCACAGATACGCAGTATTTT.

This clonotype was counted many times. J is TRBJ2-3 and V is TRBV7-2; either TRBD1 or TRBD2 may supply D (6 bases each). Trimming removed 7 bases at V and 9 bases at J, with 17 bases between. The CDR3 has 13 residues. From germline, CDR1 is SGHTA and CDR2 FQGNSA. CDR3: CASNPKGGVTQYF. DNA for the CDR3: TGTGCCAGCAACCCAAAGGGGGGCGTGACGCAGTATTTT.

The chain employs TRBV3-1 and TRBJ2-1; D remains unclear. The CDR3 loop spans 15 amino acids. The V and J ends lost 4 bases and 4 bases respectively, with 14 bases between them. Germline V gives CDR1 LGHDT, CDR2 YNNKEL (reference sequence). This CDR3 reads CASSPRWGDYNEQFF. The DNA of the CDR3 is TGTGCCAGCAGCCCAAGGTGGGGTGATTACAATGAGCAGTTCTTC.

V is TRBV5-1 and J is TRBJ2-7; tentative D call: TRBD1 (6 bases). V lost 3 bases, J lost 7 bases, and 11 bases lay in between. This CDR3 region has 12 residues. CDR1 is SGHRS and CDR2 is YFSETQ in the germline V gene. CDR3 residues: CASSYDRLEQYF. The DNA of the CDR3 is TGCGCCAGCAGCTATGACAGGCTTGAGCAGTACTTC. Based on the CDR3 plus reference TRBV5-1 and TRBJ2-7, the full variable domain is KAGVTQTPRYLIKTRGQQVTLSCSPISGHRSVSWYQQTPGQGLQFLFEYFSETQRNKGNFPGRFSGRQFSNSRSEMNVSTLELGDSALYLCASSYDRLEQYFGPGTRLTVT.

This clonotype came up many times. CDR3 nucleotides: TGTGCCAGCAGGGTGCGCCGGGACTACAACACCGGGGAGCTGTTTTTT. Protein product: CASRVRRDYNTGELFF. The rearrangement links TRBV6-1 to TRBJ2-2, with 7 positions matching TRBD2. Trimming took 6 bases from V and 2 from J; bases not matched to a gene: 9. The CDR3 sequence is 16 residues long. Germline-derived CDR1 and CDR2 are MNHNS and SASEGT.

The gene calls are TRBV10-1 and TRBJ2-2; possibly TRBD1 or TRBD2 for D (5 bases each). Trimming took off 2 bases at V and 5 bases at J, with 24 bases between the two ends. Germline V gene lookup returns CDR1 WNHNN and CDR2 SYGVQD (reference sequence). CDR3 length: 19 amino acids. The CDR3 spells CASSEGLPGTLKSTGELFF. The DNA of the CDR3 is TGCGCCAGCAGTGAGGGGCTACCCGGGACCCTTAAGAGTACCGGGGAGCTGTTTTTT.

This clonotype has a handful of counts. The J gene is TRBJ2-2, the V gene TRBV24-1; D gene uncertain. CDR3 length equals 13 residues. Trimming shortened V by 6 bases and J by 1 base, and 5 bases separated the two germline ends. Per germline, CDR1 KGHDR and CDR2 SFDVKD. CDR3 nucleotide sequence: TGTGCCACCAGTAGTGGGAACACCGGGGAGCTGTTTTTT. Encoded protein: CATSSGNTGELFF.

The J gene is TRBJ2-5, the V gene TRBV15; D is possibly TRBD1 (6 bases). CDR3 length equals 19 residues. With 2 bases removed from V and 1 base from J, the gap between germline ends came to 23 bases. CDR1 is LNHNV, CDR2 YYDKDF, per germline (reference sequence). CDR3 sequence: CATSRPVLGARRFQETQYF. The CDR3 DNA is TGTGCCACCAGCAGACCCGTTTTGGGGGCCCGGCGGTTCCAAGAGACCCAGTACTTC.

This clonotype was seen a few times. The V and J genes are TRBV28 and TRBJ2-2; TRBD1 might be the D (5 bases). The CDR3 has 15 amino acids. With 2 bases removed from V and 4 bases from J, the gap between germline ends came to 11 bases. From germline, CDR1 is MDHEN and CDR2 SYDVKM. In nucleotides, the CDR3 is TGTGCCAGCAGTTTAGGGCTAGGGGTCACCGGGGAGCTGTTTTTT. Residues: CASSLGLGVTGELFF.

Only a few counts were recorded for this clonotype. This CDR3 reads CASSLGLAVTTDTQYF. The CDR3 nucleotides read TGTGCCAGCAGTCTGGGACTAGCGGTAACCACAGATACGCAGTATTTT. V and J are TRBV28 and TRBJ2-3; TRBD2 matches 11 bases. V trimming: 5 bases; J trimming: 2 bases; junction bases outside the gene matches: 6. CDR1 and CDR2 (germline): MDHEN, SYDVKM. This CDR3 comprises 16 residues.

This chain uses TRBV6-2 or TRBV6-3 with TRBJ2-1, with D perhaps assigned TRBD1 or TRBD2 (5 bases each). The germline V gene has CDR1 MNHEY and CDR2 SVGEGT. CDR3 length: 12 residues. V was shortened by 4 bases and J by 16 bases, with 17 bases between the two germline ends. The CDR3 region is CASSFTGTGLFF. For the CDR3, the DNA is TGTGCCAGCAGTTTCACCGGGACGGGGCTCTTCTTC.

This rearrangement joins TRBV5-1 to TRBJ2-7; D possibly uses TRBD1 or TRBD2 (6 bases each). CDR3 length: 14 amino acids. Germline CDR1 SGHRS, CDR2 YFSETQ. Trimming shortened V by 8 bases and J by 2 bases, and 17 bases separated the two germline ends. The CDR3 sequence is CARLRGGWAYEQYF. The CDR3 coding sequence is TGCGCCAGACTTAGAGGGGGGTGGGCCTACGAGCAGTACTTC.